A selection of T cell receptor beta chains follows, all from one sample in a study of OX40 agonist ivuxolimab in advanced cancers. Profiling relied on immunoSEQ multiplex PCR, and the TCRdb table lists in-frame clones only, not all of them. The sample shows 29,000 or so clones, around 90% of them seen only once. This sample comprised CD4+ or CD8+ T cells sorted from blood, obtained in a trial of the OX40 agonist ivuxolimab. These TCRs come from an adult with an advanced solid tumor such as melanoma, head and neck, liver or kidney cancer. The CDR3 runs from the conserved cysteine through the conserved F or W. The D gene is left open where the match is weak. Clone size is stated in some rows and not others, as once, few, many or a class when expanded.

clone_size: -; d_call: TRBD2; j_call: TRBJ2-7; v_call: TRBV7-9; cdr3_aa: CASRPGLDEQYF; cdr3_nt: TGTGCCAGCAGGCCGGGACTAGACGAGCAGTACTTC
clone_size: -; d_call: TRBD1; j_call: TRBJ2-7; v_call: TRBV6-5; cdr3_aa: CASKNRGYEQYF; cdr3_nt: TGTGCCAGCAAAAACAGGGGCTACGAGCAGTACTTC
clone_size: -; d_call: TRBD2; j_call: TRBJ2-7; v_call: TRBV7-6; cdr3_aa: CASSLAPDSGSSEQYF; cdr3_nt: TGTGCCAGCAGCTTAGCGCCTGATAGCGGGAGTTCTGAGCAGTACTTC
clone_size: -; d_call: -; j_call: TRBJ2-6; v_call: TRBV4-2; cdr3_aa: CASSGSSQTSGANVLTF; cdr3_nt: TGTGCCAGCAGCGGTTCTAGCCAGACCTCTGGGGCCAACGTCCTGACTTTC
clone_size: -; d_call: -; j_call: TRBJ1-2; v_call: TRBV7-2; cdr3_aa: CASSLDLGGTGYTF; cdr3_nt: TGTGCCAGCAGCTTAGATTTAGGGGGTACGGGCTACACCTTC
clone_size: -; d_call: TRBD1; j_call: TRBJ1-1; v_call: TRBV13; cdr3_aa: CASSLTGATEAFF; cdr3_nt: TGTGCCAGCAGCTTAACAGGGGCTACCGAAGCTTTCTTT
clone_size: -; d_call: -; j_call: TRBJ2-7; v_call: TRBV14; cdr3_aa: CASSQDWRAYEQYF; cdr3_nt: TGTGCCAGCAGCCAAGATTGGAGGGCCTACGAGCAGTACTTC
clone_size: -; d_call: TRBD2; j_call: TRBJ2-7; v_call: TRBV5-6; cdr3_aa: CASSTRDQGLAGGGEQYF; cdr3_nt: TGTGCCAGCAGCACCCGGGACCAAGGACTAGCGGGGGGTGGCGAGCAGTACTTC
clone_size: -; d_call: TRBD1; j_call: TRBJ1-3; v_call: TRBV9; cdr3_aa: CASSVGTGGGNTIYF; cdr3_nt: TGTGCCAGCAGCGTCGGGACAGGGGGGGGAAACACCATATATTTT
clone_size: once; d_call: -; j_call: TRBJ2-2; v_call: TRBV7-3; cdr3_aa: CASSPNTGELFF; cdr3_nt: TGTGCCAGCAGCCCGAACACCGGGGAGCTGTTTTTT
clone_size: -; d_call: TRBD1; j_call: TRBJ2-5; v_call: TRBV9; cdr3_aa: CASSVRDRKGKETQYF; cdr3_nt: TGTGCCAGCAGCGTCAGGGACAGGAAGGGTAAAGAGACCCAGTACTTC
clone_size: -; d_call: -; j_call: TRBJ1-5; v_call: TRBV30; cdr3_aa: CAWSVQDNQPQHF; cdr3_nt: TGTGCCTGGAGTGTCCAGGACAATCAGCCCCAGCATTTT
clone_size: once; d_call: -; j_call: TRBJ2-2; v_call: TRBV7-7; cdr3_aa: CASSSQQGTGELFF; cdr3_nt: TGTGCCAGCAGCTCCCAACAGGGTACCGGGGAGCTGTTTTTT
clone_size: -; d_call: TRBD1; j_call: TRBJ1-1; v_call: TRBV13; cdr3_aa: CATRGTGGPYTEAFF; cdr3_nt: TGTGCCACCAGGGGGACAGGGGGCCCCTACACTGAAGCTTTCTTT
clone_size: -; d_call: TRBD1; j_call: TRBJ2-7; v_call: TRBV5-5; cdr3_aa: CASSLWGQGAYEQYF; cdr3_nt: TGTGCCAGCAGCTTATGGGGACAGGGGGCCTACGAGCAGTACTTC
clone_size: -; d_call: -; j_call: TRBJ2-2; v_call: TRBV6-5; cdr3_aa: CASSLHRSPNTGELFF; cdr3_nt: TGTGCCAGCAGTTTGCACAGGAGCCCGAACACCGGGGAGCTGTTTTTT
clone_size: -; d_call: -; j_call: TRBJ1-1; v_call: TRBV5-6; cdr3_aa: CASSRDWAEAFF; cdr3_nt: TGTGCCAGCAGCCGCGACTGGGCTGAAGCTTTCTTT
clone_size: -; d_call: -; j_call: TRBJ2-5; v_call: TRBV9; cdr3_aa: CASSGGGPETQYF; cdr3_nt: TGTGCCAGCAGCGGTGGGGGGCCGGAGACCCAGTACTTC
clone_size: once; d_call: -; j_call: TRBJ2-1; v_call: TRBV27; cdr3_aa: CASSLYGTYNEQFF; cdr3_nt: TGTGCCAGCAGTCTCTACGGGACTTACAATGAGCAGTTCTTC
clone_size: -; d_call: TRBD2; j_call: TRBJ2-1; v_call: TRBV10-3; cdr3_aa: CAISESGGATWEQFF; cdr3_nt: TGTGCCATCAGTGAATCCGGGGGGGCCACGTGGGAGCAGTTCTTC
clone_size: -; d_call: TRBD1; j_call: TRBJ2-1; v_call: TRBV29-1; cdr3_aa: CSVPLQGTQFF; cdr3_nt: TGCAGCGTTCCGTTACAGGGGACGCAGTTCTTC
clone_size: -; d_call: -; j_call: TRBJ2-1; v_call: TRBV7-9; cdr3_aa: CASSDQAYNEQFF; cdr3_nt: TGTGCCAGCAGCGATCAGGCGTACAATGAGCAGTTCTTC
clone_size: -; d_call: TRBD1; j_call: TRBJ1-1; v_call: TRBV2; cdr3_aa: CARGDRGRGTEAFF; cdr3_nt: TGTGCCAGAGGGGACAGGGGGCGAGGCACTGAAGCTTTCTTT
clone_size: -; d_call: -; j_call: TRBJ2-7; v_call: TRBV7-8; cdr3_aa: CASSFGGRGRGFPYEQYF; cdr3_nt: TGTGCCAGCAGCTTCGGGGGGCGGGGGCGCGGTTTCCCCTACGAGCAGTACTTC
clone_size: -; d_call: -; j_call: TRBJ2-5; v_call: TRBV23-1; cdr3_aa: CASSQLLHYQETQYF; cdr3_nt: TGCGCCAGCAGTCAATTACTACACTACCAAGAGACCCAGTACTTC
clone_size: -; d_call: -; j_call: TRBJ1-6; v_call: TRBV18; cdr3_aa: CASSPRSLAAKYNSPLHF; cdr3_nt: TGTGCCAGCTCACCACGGTCGTTAGCGGCGAAGTATAATTCACCCCTCCACTTT
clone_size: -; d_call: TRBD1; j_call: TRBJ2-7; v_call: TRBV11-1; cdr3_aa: CASSLKGTDYEQYF; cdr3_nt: TGTGCCAGCAGCTTAAAGGGGACAGACTACGAGCAGTACTTC
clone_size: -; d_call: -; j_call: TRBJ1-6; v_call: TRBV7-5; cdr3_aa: CVRSLAVDTVSSYNSPLHF; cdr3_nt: TGTGTCAGAAGCTTAGCAGTTGACACGGTAAGCTCCTATAATTCACCCCTCCACTTT
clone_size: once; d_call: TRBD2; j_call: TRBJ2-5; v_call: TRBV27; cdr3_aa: CASSFGIAGVGETQYF; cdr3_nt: TGTGCCAGCAGTTTTGGGATAGCGGGAGTAGGGGAGACCCAGTACTTC
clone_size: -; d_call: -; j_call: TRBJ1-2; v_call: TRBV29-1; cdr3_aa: CSVVDRFSYGYTF; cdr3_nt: TGCAGCGTTGTAGACAGGTTCAGCTATGGCTACACCTTC
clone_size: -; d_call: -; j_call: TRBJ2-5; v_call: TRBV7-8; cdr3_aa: CASSLPGLGQETQYF; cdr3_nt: TGTGCCAGCAGCTTGCCGGGTCTTGGACAAGAGACCCAGTACTTC
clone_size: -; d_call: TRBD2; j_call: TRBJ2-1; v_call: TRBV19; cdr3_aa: CASSTGSASGRPDEQFF; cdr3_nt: TGTGCCAGTAGTACAGGGTCAGCTAGCGGGAGGCCCGATGAGCAGTTCTTC
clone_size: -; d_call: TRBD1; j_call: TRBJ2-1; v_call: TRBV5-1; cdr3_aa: CASSSGTDKYNEQFF; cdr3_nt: TGCGCCAGCAGCTCCGGGACAGACAAATACAATGAGCAGTTCTTC
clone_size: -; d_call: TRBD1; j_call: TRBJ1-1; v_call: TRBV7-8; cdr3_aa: CASSLVGTGLNTEAFF; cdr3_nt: TGTGCCAGCAGCTTAGTAGGGACAGGATTGAACACTGAAGCTTTCTTT
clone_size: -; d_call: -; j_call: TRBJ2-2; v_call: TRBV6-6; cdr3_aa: CASSYGNDLGTGELFF; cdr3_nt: TGTGCCAGCAGTTACGGAAACGACCTCGGAACCGGGGAGCTGTTTTTT
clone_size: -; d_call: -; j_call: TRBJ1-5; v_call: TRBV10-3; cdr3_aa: CAISENSNQPQHF; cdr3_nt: TGTGCCATCAGTGAGAATAGCAATCAGCCCCAGCATTTT
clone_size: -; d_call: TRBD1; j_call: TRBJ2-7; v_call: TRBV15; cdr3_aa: CATSGGTGGFEQYF; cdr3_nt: TGTGCCACCAGCGGCGGGACAGGGGGCTTCGAGCAGTACTTC
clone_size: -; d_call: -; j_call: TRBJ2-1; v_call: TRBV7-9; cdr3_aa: CASSFPLAPDEQFF; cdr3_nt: TGTGCCAGCAGCTTCCCTCTCGCGCCCGATGAGCAGTTCTTC
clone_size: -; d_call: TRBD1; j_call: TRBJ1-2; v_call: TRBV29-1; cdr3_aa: CSVVWTGGEYGYTF; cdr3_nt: TGCAGCGTTGTATGGACAGGGGGGGAATATGGCTACACCTTC
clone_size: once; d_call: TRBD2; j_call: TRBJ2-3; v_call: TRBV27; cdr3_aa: CASSMAGVYTQYF; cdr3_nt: TGTGCCAGCAGCATGGCGGGGGTTTATACGCAGTATTTT
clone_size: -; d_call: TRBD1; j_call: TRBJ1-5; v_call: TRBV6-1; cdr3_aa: CASTGDSFNQPQHF; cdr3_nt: TGTGCCAGCACAGGGGACAGTTTTAATCAGCCCCAGCATTTT
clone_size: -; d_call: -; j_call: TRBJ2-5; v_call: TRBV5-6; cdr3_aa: CASSLLSGGETQYF; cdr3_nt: TGTGCCAGCAGCTTGTTGTCAGGGGGGGAGACCCAGTACTTC
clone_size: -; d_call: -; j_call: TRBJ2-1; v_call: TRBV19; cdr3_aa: CASSIFGYEQFF; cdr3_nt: TGTGCCAGTAGTATATTCGGATATGAGCAGTTCTTC
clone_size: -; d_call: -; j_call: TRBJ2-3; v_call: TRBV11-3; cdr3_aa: CASSLGGAETDTQYF; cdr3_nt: TGTGCCAGCAGCTTAGGCGGAGCGGAAACAGATACGCAGTATTTT
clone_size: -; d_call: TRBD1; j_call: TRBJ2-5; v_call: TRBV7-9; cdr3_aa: CASSKRQGGNQETQYF; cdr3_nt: TGTGCCAGCAGCAAACGACAGGGTGGGAACCAAGAGACCCAGTACTTC
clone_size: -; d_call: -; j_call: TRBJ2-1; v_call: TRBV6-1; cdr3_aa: CASREGAQLNNEQFF; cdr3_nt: TGTGCCAGCAGGGAGGGCGCACAACTGAACAATGAGCAGTTCTTC